This T cell receptor beta chain was captured in a study of shared clonotypes between healthy human individuals. For this clone: Distinct nucleotide sequences in the sample also encode this CDR3.

Every immunoSEQ plate was one replicate of a subset's evenly spread DNA. Produced via immunoSEQ multiplex PCR; TCRdb's table is partial and in-frame only. The sample has about 2.4 million clones; 93% are singletons. The sample comprised naive CD4+ T cells from PBMCs. The subset here: CD45RA+ positively selected. The TCR comes from a young man in good health. Some clones in this sample may be carry-over from other donors' samples.

The CDR3 DNA reads as TGTGCCAGCAGTGCGGGGACAGGGGTTTACGAGCAGTACTTC. Translating gives CASSAGTGVYEQYF. V gene TRBV6-1 combines with J gene TRBJ2-7; 10 nucleotides line up with TRBD1. The ends lost 4 bases at V and 4 bases at J; junction bases unmatched: 4. The CDR3 is made up of 14 amino acids. Germline values: CDR1 MNHNS, CDR2 SASEGT.